This T cell receptor (beta chain) was recovered during a study of a mutant IDH1 vaccine in newly diagnosed glioma. Study in general: Eight vaccine injections were given to patients in weeks 1, 3, 5, 7, 11, 15, 19 and 23. Patients received vaccination from 4-6 weeks after radiotherapy alone, or with temozolomide cycles. Beforehand, treatment had been radiotherapy, temozolomide, or both; the majority received both.

Generated by immunoSEQ multiplex PCR, the TCRdb table keeps only in-frame clones and is missing some. Of tens of thousands of clones in the sample, around 89% are singletons; the top ten hold around 21%. Noted time point: week 11, during vaccination. Each dose of the vaccine consisted of 300 ug of mutant IDH1 20-mer peptide, with topical imiquimod. This clone has a single count. The antigen is not known. There are 14 residues in the CDR3. Per the germline V gene, CDR1 is SNHLY and CDR2 is FYNNEI. The ends were cut back, 1 base at V and 2 bases at J, with 9 bases in the middle. This TCR came from a young man with glioma. V usage is TRBV2 and J usage is TRBJ2-7; perhaps TRBD2 as D (5 bases). The sequenced sample was PBMCs, obtained from a glioma patient whose treatment included an IDH1 peptide vaccine. The CDR3 region has the DNA TGTGCCAGCAGTGAAGGCGGGCCGACCTACGAGCAGTACTTC. This encodes CASSEGGPTYEQYF.